Shown below are 11 T cell receptor beta chains from a single sample sequenced in a study of PD-1 blockade in mismatch repair-deficient tumors. Method: immunoSEQ multiplex PCR; TCRdb's copy keeps in-frame clones and lacks some. The sample consists of 100,000 to 150,000 clones, roughly nine tenths of them appearing once. The sample was peripheral blood, taken 44 weeks after starting pembrolizumab. All receptors derive from an adult with mismatch repair-deficient cancer.

The V call is TRBV18, the J call TRBJ2-5, with 7 bases that match TRBD1. CDR3 length: 13 amino acids. V lost 6 bases to trimming and J lost 3 bases; unmatched junction nucleotides: 4. Germline-derived CDR1 and CDR2 are KGHSH and LQKENI. CDR3 in amino acids: CASSLDREETQYF. CDR3 bases: TGTGCCAGCTCCCTAGACAGGGAAGAGACCCAGTACTTC.

The CDR3 here is CASSQEEKPMGTQYF. The CDR3, as DNA: TGTGCCAGCAGCCAAGAAGAAAAACCCATGGGGACCCAGTACTTC. The J gene is TRBJ2-5, the V gene TRBV4-2; D is unclear. Germline V gene lookup returns CDR1 LGHNA and CDR2 YNFKEQ. Trimming left V 0 bases short and J 7 bases short, with 15 bases between. The CDR3 sequence is 15 residues long.

The rearrangement links TRBV25-1 to TRBJ1-2; a weak D match, TRBD1 (5 bases). Germline loops: CDR1 MGHDK, CDR2 SYGVNS. This CDR3 region has 13 residues. Trimming stripped 1 base from V and 4 bases from J, with 7 bases between. The CDR3 loop reads CASSESGFYGYTF. CDR3 nucleotide sequence: TGTGCCAGCAGTGAATCAGGGTTCTATGGCTACACCTTC.

This chain connects TRBV10-3 to TRBJ2-6; TRBD1 aligns across 7 bases. The trim removed 5 bases at V and 1 base at J, leaving 17 bases unmatched. Germline CDR1 is ENHRY and CDR2 is SYGVKD. This CDR3 has 20 amino acids. DNA of the CDR3: TGTGCCATCAGTTCGGGACAGACTGTTCACTTTCGTTCTGGGGCCAACGTCCTGACTTTC. Its protein is CAISSGQTVHFRSGANVLTF.

In DNA, the CDR3 is TGCGCCAGCAGCCAAGTACTGGGAGTCTCTGGGGCCAACGTCCTGACTTTC. Translating it yields CASSQVLGVSGANVLTF. The rearrangement uses TRBV4-3 and TRBJ2-6; D perhaps matches TRBD2 (5 bases). This CDR3 is built from 17 residues. Trimming removed 1 base at V and 0 bases at J, with 10 bases between. Germline CDR1 reads LGHNA; CDR2 reads YSLEER.

This clone came up a few times. The chain recombines TRBV30 with TRBJ1-4, with D possibly TRBD1 on 5 matching bases. The V and J ends lost 7 bases and 8 bases respectively, with 11 bases between them. The germline V gene encodes CDR1 GTSNPN and CDR2 SVGIG (reference sequence). The CDR3 totals 11 residues. The CDR3 nucleotides are TGTGCCTCGGCTAAGGGGGAAAAACTGTTTTTT. Protein product: CASAKGEKLFF.

J is TRBJ2-1 and V is TRBV15; 10 bases align to TRBD2. CDR1 is LNHNV, CDR2 YYDKDF, per germline (reference sequence). This CDR3 has 16 residues. The V segment lost 1 base and the J segment 9 bases; nucleotides outside the gene matches: 9. Here the CDR3 DNA reads TGTGCCACCAGCAGAGGGGCTAGCGGGAGTCAGACTGAGCAGTTCTTC. It is translated as CATSRGASGSQTEQFF. Using reference TRBV15 and TRBJ2-1 for the parts outside the CDR3, the full variable domain is DAMVIQNPRYQVTQFGKPVTLSCSQTLNHNVMYWYQQKSSQAPKLLFHYYDKDFNNEADTPDNFQSRRPNTSFCFLDIRSPGLGDTAMYLCATSRGASGSQTEQFFGPGTRLTVL.

The table lists this clone with a count of one. This rearrangement joins TRBV13 to TRBJ2-1; D gene ambiguous. Germline V gene sequence: CDR1 PRHDT, CDR2 FYEKMQ (reference sequence). Trimming removed 1 base from V and 6 bases from J, with 13 bases in between. CDR3 length: 15 residues. CDR3 nucleotides: TGTGCCAGCAGCTTAGATGGGGTGTGGGGCAATGAGCAGTTCTTC. It specifies CASSLDGVWGNEQFF.

The chain links TRBV19 to TRBJ2-1; D possibly corresponds to TRBD1 (6 bases). Germline V gene data show CDR1 as LNHDA and CDR2 as SQIVND (reference sequence). The CDR3 runs 13 residues. V lost 5 bases and J 7 bases, leaving 12 bases between the germline ends. The CDR3 DNA reads TGTGCCAGTAGTTTCCAGGGGCGGAATGAGCAGTTCTTC. This encodes CASSFQGRNEQFF. Looking up the rest from reference TRBV19 and TRBJ2-1 gives the full variable domain: DGGITQSPKYLFRKEGQNVTLSCEQNLNHDAMYWYRQDPGQGLRLIYYSQIVNDFQKGDIAEGYSVSREKKESFPLTVTSAQKNPTAFYLCASSFQGRNEQFFGPGTRLTVL.

This chain links TRBV14 with TRBJ1-1, with D tentatively TRBD1 (5 bases). CDR3 length: 16 amino acids. In germline, CDR1 is SGHDN, CDR2 FVKESK. Between the trimmed V and J ends, which lost 3 bases and 0 bases, there was a span of 14 bases. The CDR3 sequence: CASSQQGGGLNTEAFF. CDR3 bases: TGTGCCAGCAGCCAGCAGGGCGGAGGTCTGAACACTGAAGCTTTCTTT.

The chain combines TRBV10-3 with TRBJ2-3, with D perhaps matching TRBD1 (5 bases). The germline CDR1 and CDR2 sequences are ENHRY and SYGVKD. The CDR3 runs 17 residues. V lost 0 bases and J lost 0, with 13 bases in between. As DNA, the CDR3 is TGTGCCATCAGTGAGTCCCGCCAGGGCGCTAGCACAGATACGCAGTATTTT. It specifies CAISESRQGASTDTQYF.